The 24 T cell receptor beta chains reported below all come from one sample, sequenced in a study of vaccination and CD4 T cells after COVID-19. Antigen specificity for these receptors is unknown. The time point: late sampling 161 to 241 days after vaccination in a few convalescent patients. Indicated treatment: approximately nine-day PBMC culture with coronavirus spike peptide pools or control peptides (ViraFEST assay). Sequencing of cultured CD4+ T cell DNA used the Oncomine TCR Beta short-read assay. TCRdb reprocessed the PCR reads with MiXCR, giving one entry per CDR3 protein. The table includes tens of thousands of distinct CDR3 sequences, roughly 46% detected once. This material consisted of CD4+ T cells from blood, cultured in vitro, taken about 7 months after SARS-CoV-2 vaccination. The receptor set was obtained from a human donor who had recovered from COVID-19.

This clonotype was detected a few times. The rearrangement links TRBV7-8 to TRBJ1-2; D uncertain. Germline V lookup: CDR1 SGHVS, CDR2 FQNEAQ. The CDR3 sequence is 13 residues long. Trimming removed 3 bases at V and 1 base at J, with 6 bases between. The CDR3 spells CASSFTHNYGYTF. CDR3 in DNA: TGTGCCAGCAGCTTCACACATAACTATGGCTACACCTTC. Combining the CDR3 with reference TRBV7-8 and TRBJ1-2 gives the whole variable domain GAGVSQSPRYKVAKRGQDVALRCDPISGHVSLFWYQQALGQGPEFLTYFQNEAQLDKSGLPSDRFFAERPEGSVSTLKIQRTQQEDSAVYLCASSFTHNYGYTFGSGTRLTVV.

The sample holds a few counts of this clonotype. The chain recombines TRBV5-4 with TRBJ1-2, with 9 positions matching TRBD1. This CDR3 is built from 14 residues. Germline assignment: CDR1 SGHNT and CDR2 YYREEE (reference sequence). V gave up 0 bases and J gave up 6 bases; unmatched junction bases: 3. The CDR3 sequence is CASSLETGGNGYTF. CDR3 bases: TGTGCCAGCAGCTTGGAGACAGGGGGGAATGGCTACACCTTC.

The chain has TRBV2 and TRBJ2-7; D is perhaps TRBD1 (5 bases). Germline lookup yields CDR1 SNHLY and CDR2 FYNNEI. This CDR3 region has 13 residues. Trimming took off 7 bases at V and 4 bases at J, with 14 bases between the two ends. DNA for the CDR3: TGTGCCAGCAACAGGTACCTAGGGTACGAGCAGTACTTC. Translating it yields CASNRYLGYEQYF.

The chain recombines TRBV24-1 with TRBJ2-5; 7 bases line up with TRBD1. V shed 2 bases and J 5 bases; nucleotides not matched to a gene: 4. The CDR3 covers 14 residues. Germline loops: CDR1 KGHDR, CDR2 SFDVKD. CDR3 sequence: CATSDSVTGETQYF. CDR3 DNA: TGTGCCACCAGTGATTCGGTGACAGGGGAGACCCAGTACTTC.

The chain carries TRBV20-1 and TRBJ1-1, with D tentatively TRBD1 (5 bases). CDR1 is DFQATT, CDR2 SNEGSKA, per germline (reference sequence). The CDR3 is 14 residues long. V dropped 3 bases and J dropped 1 base, with 12 bases sitting between them. CDR3 DNA: TGCAGTGCTAGGGAGGGGAATGGGAACACTGAAGCTTTCTTT. Translated, it gives CSAREGNGNTEAFF.

This chain uses TRBV7-2 with TRBJ2-7; possibly TRBD2 for D (6 bases). This CDR3 is built from 14 residues. Germline V gene data show CDR1 as SGHTA and CDR2 as FQGNSA. V was pared by 0 bases and J by 3 bases, with 9 bases between. The CDR3: CASSLAGLNYEQYF. The CDR3 bases are TGTGCCAGCAGCTTAGCGGGACTTAACTACGAGCAGTACTTC.

This chain connects TRBV6-1 to TRBJ2-7; D remains ambiguous. This CDR3 is 13 amino acids long. V was trimmed by 6 bases and J by 1 base, leaving 10 bases between them. In germline, CDR1 is MNHNS, CDR2 SASEGT. As DNA, the CDR3 is TGTGCCAGCAGCAAACCAGGTTCCTACGAGCAGTACTTC. Its translation is CASSKPGSYEQYF.

The J gene is TRBJ1-2, the V gene TRBV2, with 10 bases identical to TRBD1. In germline, CDR1 is SNHLY, CDR2 FYNNEI. The CDR3 extends over 14 amino acids. V lost 5 bases, J lost 4 bases, and 4 bases stayed unmatched. This CDR3 reads CASSWDRGSYGYTF. CDR3 nucleotide sequence: TGTGCCAGCAGTTGGGACAGGGGAAGCTATGGCTACACCTTC.

This chain joins TRBV6-2 or TRBV6-3 and TRBJ2-7, with a possible D match to TRBD2 (5 bases). The CDR3 extends over 20 amino acids. Germline V gene sequence: CDR1 MNHEY, CDR2 SVGEGT. V lost 6 bases to trimming and J lost 0 bases, with 30 bases between them. The CDR3 sequence: CASRGSLGRAEARSSYEQYF. The CDR3 DNA sequence: TGTGCCAGCAGAGGCAGTTTGGGTCGGGCGGAGGCTAGGAGCTCCTACGAGCAGTACTTC.

In this sample, this clonotype is medium-sized (0.01 to 0.1%). The chain links TRBV7-2 to TRBJ2-5; D unresolved. V was pared by 5 bases and J by 3 bases, with 13 bases between. Germline loops: CDR1 SGHTA, CDR2 FQGNSA. The CDR3 sequence is 14 residues long. This CDR3 reads CASSPMGWEETQYF. The CDR3 region has the DNA TGTGCCAGCAGCCCAATGGGGTGGGAAGAGACCCAGTACTTC.

This clonotype appeared a few times. The chain couples TRBV7-9 to TRBJ2-5; the D is unclear. Germline V CDR1 and CDR2: SEHNR, FQNEAQ (reference sequence). The CDR3 runs to 14 residues. V gave up 2 bases and J gave up 2 bases, with 9 bases separating them. The CDR3 DNA sequence: TGTGCCAGCAGCTTATGGCGCAGACAAGAGACCCAGTACTTC. Translation: CASSLWRRQETQYF.

The chain is built from TRBV5-1 and TRBJ2-7; 11 positions match TRBD1. Unmatched junction bases numbered 6, after V lost 4 bases and J lost 3 bases. Germline V gives CDR1 SGHRS, CDR2 YFSETQ. The CDR3 loop spans 15 amino acids. The CDR3 here is CASSPSGTGGYEQYF. The CDR3 nucleotides are TGCGCCAGCAGCCCTTCCGGGACAGGGGGCTACGAGCAGTACTTC. Complete variable domain (other parts from reference TRBV5-1 and TRBJ2-7): KAGVTQTPRYLIKTRGQQVTLSCSPISGHRSVSWYQQTPGQGLQFLFEYFSETQRNKGNFPGRFSGRQFSNSRSEMNVSTLELGDSALYLCASSPSGTGGYEQYFGPGTRLTVT.

The chain is built from TRBV12-3 or TRBV12-4 and TRBJ1-1; perhaps TRBD1 as D (6 bases). CDR3 size: 14 residues. V was pared by 5 bases and J by 0 bases, with 10 bases between. The CDR3 nucleotides are TGTGCCAGCAGTCGTCAGGGGATGAACACTGAAGCTTTCTTT. Protein product: CASSRQGMNTEAFF.

The V gene is TRBV15, the J gene TRBJ1-5; 8 positions agree with TRBD1. V was pared by 2 bases and J by 5 bases, with 11 bases of the junction left unmatched. This CDR3 contains 17 residues. CDR1 LNHNV and CDR2 YYDKDF come from the germline V gene (reference sequence). CDR3 loop: CATSRTQRQGYDQPQHF. The CDR3, as DNA: TGTGCCACCAGCAGAACTCAGAGACAGGGGTACGATCAGCCCCAGCATTTT.

The rearrangement uses TRBV20-1 and TRBJ1-1, with D perhaps TRBD1 (6 bases). Trimming removed 0 bases at V and 1 base at J, with 9 bases between. The CDR3 extends over 14 amino acids. Germline V lookup: CDR1 DFQATT, CDR2 SNEGSKA (reference sequence). CDR3 coding DNA: TGCAGTGCTAGAGAGGGGGGGCCGAACACTGAAGCTTTCTTT. It specifies CSAREGGPNTEAFF.

This clonotype was observed a few times. This chain joins TRBV20-1 and TRBJ2-3; D gene unclear. Trimming left V 3 bases short and J 4 bases short, with 8 bases between. CDR3 length: 12 residues. Per germline, CDR1 DFQATT and CDR2 SNEGSKA (reference sequence). CDR3 sequence reads: CSASRSSDTQYF. The DNA of the CDR3 is TGCAGTGCTAGTCGGTCTTCAGATACGCAGTATTTT.

This chain links TRBV7-6 with TRBJ2-7; perhaps TRBD1 as D (6 bases). The V gene's germline CDR1 is SGHVS and CDR2 FNYEAQ. CDR3 length: 15 residues. Trimming pared 4 bases from V and 3 bases from J, leaving 16 bases between. CDR3 DNA: TGTGCCAGCAGCTCTAAGACAGGTCGCTACTACGAGCAGTACTTC. Its protein is CASSSKTGRYYEQYF.

The chain has TRBV7-9 and TRBJ2-1, with 7 nucleotides matching TRBD1. From germline, CDR1 is SEHNR and CDR2 FQNEAQ (reference sequence). After removal of 2 bases from V and 6 bases from J, the junction contained 7 bases not matched to a gene. This CDR3 comprises 15 residues. The CDR3 nucleotides read TGTGCCAGCAGCTTACCAGGGGGACGTGGCAATGAGCAGTTCTTC. Protein: CASSLPGGRGNEQFF. The variable domain in full, completed from reference TRBV7-9 and TRBJ2-1, reads DTGVSQNPRHKITKRGQNVTFRCDPISEHNRLYWYRQTLGQGPEFLTYFQNEAQLEKSRLLSDRFSAERPKGSFSTLEIQRTEQGDSAMYLCASSLPGGRGNEQFFGPGTRLTVL.

This clonotype was observed a handful of times. This sequence joins TRBV20-1 and TRBJ2-7; possibly TRBD2 for D (6 bases). There are 14 residues in the CDR3. CDR1 DFQATT and CDR2 SNEGSKA come from the germline V gene (reference sequence). V shed 5 bases and J shed 0 bases, with 14 bases lying between them. The CDR3 DNA sequence: TGCAGTGCTGGACCCCCGGGGGACTCCTACGAGCAGTACTTC. Translation: CSAGPPGDSYEQYF.

In its sample, this clonotype was seen a few times. The CDR3 DNA sequence: TGCAGTGCTAGATCCGGGAACACTGAAGCTTTCTTT. Residues: CSARSGNTEAFF. The chain couples TRBV20-1 to TRBJ1-1, with D unresolved. V gave up 2 bases and J gave up 1 base, with 5 bases separating them. Germline assignment: CDR1 DFQATT and CDR2 SNEGSKA (reference sequence). This CDR3 region has 12 residues.

V gene TRBV2 combines with J gene TRBJ1-1; TRBD1 aligns across 10 bases. This CDR3 spans 14 amino acids. V lost 6 bases, J lost 4 bases, and 5 bases stayed unmatched. CDR1 is SNHLY and CDR2 is FYNNEI in the germline V gene. Here the CDR3 DNA reads TGTGCCAGCAGACCTGACAGGGGGCTCACTGAAGCTTTCTTT. Protein product: CASRPDRGLTEAFF.

This clonotype occurred a few times. This chain joins TRBV2 and TRBJ1-5; D unresolved. Germline V gives CDR1 SNHLY, CDR2 FYNNEI. This CDR3 spans 13 amino acids. Trimming took 1 base from V and 0 from J, leaving 1 base between them. DNA of the CDR3: TGTGCCAGCAGTGAAGTTAGCAATCAGCCCCAGCATTTT. Translated: CASSEVSNQPQHF.

The chain is built from TRBV11-3 and TRBJ2-7, with TRBD2 matching 14 bases. The CDR3 extends over 16 amino acids. Germline CDR1 is SGHNT and CDR2 is YENEEA. V gave up 0 bases and J gave up 4 bases; unmatched junction bases: 2. The CDR3 here is CASSLEGTSGRYEQYF. The CDR3 region has the DNA TGTGCCAGCAGCTTAGAAGGGACTAGCGGGAGATACGAGCAGTACTTC.

This clonotype has just a few counts. The rearrangement joins TRBV20-1 to TRBJ2-5; 7 bases map to TRBD1. Per germline, CDR1 DFQATT and CDR2 SNEGSKA (reference sequence). The V and J ends lost 5 bases and 0 bases, in that order; junction bases with no gene match: 3. CDR3 length: 13 residues. CDR3 region: CSAEQGYQETQYF. In nucleotides, the CDR3 is TGCAGTGCTGAACAGGGGTACCAAGAGACCCAGTACTTC.